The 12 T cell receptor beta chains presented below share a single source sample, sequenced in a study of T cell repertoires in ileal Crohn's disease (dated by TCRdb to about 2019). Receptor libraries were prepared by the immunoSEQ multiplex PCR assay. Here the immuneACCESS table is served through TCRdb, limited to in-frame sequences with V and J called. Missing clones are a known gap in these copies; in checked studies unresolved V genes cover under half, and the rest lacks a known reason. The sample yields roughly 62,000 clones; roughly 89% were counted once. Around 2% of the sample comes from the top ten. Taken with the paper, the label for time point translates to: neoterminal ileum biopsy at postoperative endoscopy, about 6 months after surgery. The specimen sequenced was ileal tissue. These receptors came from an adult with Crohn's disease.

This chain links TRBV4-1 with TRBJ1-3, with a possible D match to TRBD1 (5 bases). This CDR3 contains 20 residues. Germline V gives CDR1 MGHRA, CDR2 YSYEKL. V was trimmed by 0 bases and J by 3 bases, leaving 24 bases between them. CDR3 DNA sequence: TGCGCCAGCAGCCAAGATAATCCCTCTGGGGGAGGGACGATTGGAAACACCATATATTTT. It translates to CASSQDNPSGGGTIGNTIYF.

CDR3 sequence reads: CASTTLRPGGREDTQYF. The CDR3 DNA reads TGTGCCAGCACCACCCTTCGTCCGGGAGGCAGAGAAGATACGCAGTATTTT. This chain links TRBV7-9 with TRBJ2-3; 7 nucleotides line up with TRBD2. CDR3 size: 17 residues. Germline trimming cut 7 bases from V and 5 bases from J; bases unmatched to any gene: 18. CDR1 is SEHNR and CDR2 is FQNEAQ in the germline V gene (reference sequence). Full variable domain (rest looked up from reference TRBV7-9 and TRBJ2-3): DTGVSQNPRHKITKRGQNVTFRCDPISEHNRLYWYRQTLGQGPEFLTYFQNEAQLEKSRLLSDRFSAERPKGSFSTLEIQRTEQGDSAMYLCASTTLRPGGREDTQYFGPGTRLTVL.

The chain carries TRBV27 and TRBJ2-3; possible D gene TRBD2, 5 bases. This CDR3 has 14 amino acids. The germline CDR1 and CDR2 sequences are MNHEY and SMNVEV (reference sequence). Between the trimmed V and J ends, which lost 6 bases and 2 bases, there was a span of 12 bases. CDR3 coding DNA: TGTGCCAGCAGAGCTAGCTCCATCACAGATACGCAGTATTTT. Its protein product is CASRASSITDTQYF.

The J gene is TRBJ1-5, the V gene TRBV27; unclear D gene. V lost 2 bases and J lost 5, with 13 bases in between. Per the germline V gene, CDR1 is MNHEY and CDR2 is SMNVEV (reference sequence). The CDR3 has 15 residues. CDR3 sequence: CASSLTGGRYQPQHF. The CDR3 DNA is TGTGCCAGCAGTTTAACGGGAGGTCGTTATCAGCCCCAGCATTTT.

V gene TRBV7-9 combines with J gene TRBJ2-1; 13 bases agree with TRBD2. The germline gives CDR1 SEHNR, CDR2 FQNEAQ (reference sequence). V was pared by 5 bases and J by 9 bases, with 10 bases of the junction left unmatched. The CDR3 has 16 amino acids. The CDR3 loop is CASSRTTSGGAVEQFF. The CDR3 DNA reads TGTGCCAGCAGCCGCACAACTAGCGGGGGGGCCGTTGAGCAGTTCTTC.

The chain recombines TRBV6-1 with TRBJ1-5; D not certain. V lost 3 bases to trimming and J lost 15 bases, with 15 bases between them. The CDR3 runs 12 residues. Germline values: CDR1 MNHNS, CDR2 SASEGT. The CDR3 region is CASSEETVLPHF. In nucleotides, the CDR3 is TGTGCCAGCAGTGAGGAGACCGTACTCCCGCATTTT.

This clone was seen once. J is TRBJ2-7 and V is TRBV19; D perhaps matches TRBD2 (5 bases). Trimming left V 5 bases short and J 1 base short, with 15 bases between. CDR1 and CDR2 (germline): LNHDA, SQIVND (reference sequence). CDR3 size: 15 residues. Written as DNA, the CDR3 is TGTGCCAGTAGTGTAACCCGGACTGCTTCCTACGAGCAGTACTTC. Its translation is CASSVTRTASYEQYF. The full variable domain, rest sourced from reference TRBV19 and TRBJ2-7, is DGGITQSPKYLFRKEGQNVTLSCEQNLNHDAMYWYRQDPGQGLRLIYYSQIVNDFQKGDIAEGYSVSREKKESFPLTVTSAQKNPTAFYLCASSVTRTASYEQYFGPGTRLTVT.

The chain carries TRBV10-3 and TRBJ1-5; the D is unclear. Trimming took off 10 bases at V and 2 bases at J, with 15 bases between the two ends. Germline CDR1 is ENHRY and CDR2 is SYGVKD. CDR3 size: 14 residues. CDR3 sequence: CASRSYGGNQPQHF. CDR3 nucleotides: TGTGCCAGTAGGTCCTACGGAGGCAATCAGCCCCAGCATTTT.

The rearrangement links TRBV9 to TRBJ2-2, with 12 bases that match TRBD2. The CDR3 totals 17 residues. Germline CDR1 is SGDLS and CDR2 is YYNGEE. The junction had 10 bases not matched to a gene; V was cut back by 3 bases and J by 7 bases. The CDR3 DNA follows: TGTGCCAGCAGCGCCCGACTAGCGGGAGATTTTGGCGGGGAGCTGTTTTTT. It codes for CASSARLAGDFGGELFF.

The CDR3 protein is CASSFDRAQPQHF. The CDR3 coding sequence is TGTGCCAGCAGCTTCGACAGGGCTCAGCCCCAGCATTTT. The rearrangement uses TRBV7-8 and TRBJ1-5; TRBD1 aligns across 7 bases. CDR3 length: 13 amino acids. The V gene end was trimmed by 3 bases and the J gene end by 6 bases; junction bases not matched to a gene: 2. Germline CDR1 SGHVS, CDR2 FQNEAQ.

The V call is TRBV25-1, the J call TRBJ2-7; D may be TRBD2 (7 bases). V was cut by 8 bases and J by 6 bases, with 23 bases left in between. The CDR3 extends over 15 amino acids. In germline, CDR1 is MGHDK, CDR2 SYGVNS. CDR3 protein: CASGGRWRGNGEQYV. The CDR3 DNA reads TGTGCCAGCGGGGGGCGGTGGCGGGGGAACGGCGAGCAGTACGTC.

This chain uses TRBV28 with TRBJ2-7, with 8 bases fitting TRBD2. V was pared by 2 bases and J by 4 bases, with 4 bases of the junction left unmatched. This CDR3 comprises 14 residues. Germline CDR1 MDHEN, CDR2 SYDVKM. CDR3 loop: CASSLRGGAYEQYV. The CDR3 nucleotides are TGTGCCAGCAGTTTACGGGGGGGGGCGTACGAGCAGTACGTC.